The 25 T cell receptor beta chains below were found in one sample sequenced in a study of T cells in Graves' hyperthyroidism and ophthalmopathy. There were TCR beta CDR3 regions amplified from RNA transcripts. A first-round RT-PCR of the TCR CDR3 used the HTBI primer set. TCRdb processed the multiplex PCR reads anew with MiXCR; each CDR3 protein has one entry. The data show 500,000 to 650,000 distinct CDR3 sequences, less than 15% seen once. Sequencing input: blood. The receptors come from a woman in her 40s with Graves' hyperthyroidism.

Regarding this clonotype: This may be a read error, as it is one base from a much larger clone. The chain recombines TRBV7-9 with TRBJ2-1; 11 nucleotides line up with TRBD2. The CDR3 runs to 15 residues. Germline values: CDR1 SEHNR, CDR2 FQNEAQ (reference sequence). With 8 bases clipped from V and 1 base from J, the junction kept 4 bases outside the gene matches. CDR3 residues: CASGVAGGSYNEQFF. The CDR3 coding sequence is TGTGCCAGCGGGGTAGCGGGAGGGTCCTACAATGAGCAGTTCTTC.

This clonotype appeared a few times. The chain is built from TRBV10-3 and TRBJ2-1; 11 bases are shared with TRBD2. This CDR3 has 15 residues. The V and J ends lost 7 bases and 5 bases, in that order; junction bases with no gene match: 7. Germline V lookup: CDR1 ENHRY, CDR2 SYGVKD. The CDR3 nucleotides are TGTGCCATCACCGCGAAGGGACTAGCGGACAATGAGCAGTTCTTC. It is translated as CAITAKGLADNEQFF.

This clonotype was recorded at least ten times. V and J are TRBV11-2 and TRBJ2-5, with D possibly TRBD1 on 6 matching bases. Trimming pared 0 bases from V and 2 bases from J, leaving 13 bases between. This CDR3 has 16 amino acids. Germline values: CDR1 SGHAT, CDR2 FQNNGV. CDR3 protein: CASSLDLWGLQETQYF. In nucleotides, the CDR3 is TGTGCCAGCAGCTTAGATCTTTGGGGGCTGCAAGAGACCCAGTACTTC.

A note on this clonotype: A much more abundant neighbour one base away suggests this may be a read error. V is TRBV28 and J is TRBJ1-3, with TRBD1 matching over 7 bases. This CDR3 comprises 16 residues. The germline gives CDR1 MDHEN, CDR2 SYDVKM. The CDR3 bases are TGTGCCAGCAGTCCTCAAGACAGGGAGGGTGGAAACACCATATGTTTT. Its protein product is CASSPQDREGGNTICF. The full variable domain, in which reference TRBV28 and TRBJ1-3 provide the parts outside the CDR3, is DVKVTQSSRYLVKRTGEKVFLECVQDMDHENMFWYRQDPGLGLRLIYFSYDVKMKEKGDIPEGYSVSREKKERFSLILESASTNQTSMYLCASSPQDREGGNTICFGEGSWLTVV.

V is TRBV6-1 and J is TRBJ1-5, with D possibly matching TRBD1 (5 bases). This CDR3 has 17 residues. From germline, CDR1 is MNHNS and CDR2 SASEGT. V lost 4 bases and J 3 bases, leaving 19 bases between the germline ends. CDR3 protein: CASSGRGGVGINQPQHF. CDR3 DNA: TGTGCCAGCAGTGGTCGGGGGGGGGTTGGGATCAATCAGCCCCAGCATTTT.

This clonotype came up once. A much larger clone is a single base away; this may be a read error. The rearrangement uses TRBV12-3 or TRBV12-4 and TRBJ2-3; 10 bases map to TRBD2. CDR3 size: 18 residues. V lost 3 bases to trimming and J lost 6 bases; unmatched junction nucleotides: 15. The CDR3 DNA sequence: TGTGCCAGCAGTTTCCGGTGGCCCAGGACTAGCGGATCGGATACGCAGTATTTT. Translation gives CASSFRWPRTSGSDTQYF.

The sample holds many counts of this clonotype. This chain uses TRBV7-2 with TRBJ2-1; TRBD2 aligns across 12 bases. Germline assignment: CDR1 SGHTA and CDR2 FQGNSA. Trimming cost V 5 bases and J 9 bases; bases outside gene matches: 8. The CDR3 is made up of 15 amino acids. The CDR3 DNA is TGTGCCAGCAGCACGACTAGCGGGAGAACGGGTGAGCAGTTCTTC. It encodes CASSTTSGRTGEQFF.

The chain couples TRBV12-3 or TRBV12-4 to TRBJ2-1; the match to TRBD1 covers 7 bases. V gave up 5 bases and J gave up 5 bases; unmatched junction bases: 6. This CDR3 comprises 14 residues. CDR3 bases: TGTGCCAGCAGTACCGGGACAGCGGACAATGAGCAGTTCTTC. Amino acid sequence: CASSTGTADNEQFF.

The table lists this clonotype with many counts. The chain recombines TRBV20-1 with TRBJ2-7, with 12 bases aligning to TRBD1. There are 14 residues in the CDR3. J gave up 6 bases and V 5 bases, and 8 bases lay outside the gene matches. From germline, CDR1 is DFQATT and CDR2 SNEGSKA (reference sequence). The CDR3: CSAPPGTGGSEQYF. CDR3 nucleotide sequence: TGCAGTGCTCCCCCCGGGACAGGGGGCAGCGAGCAGTACTTC.

J is TRBJ1-3 and V is TRBV27; 9 positions agree with TRBD1. This CDR3 has 17 residues. J was trimmed by 3 bases and V by 7 bases; bases with no gene match: 13. The germline gives CDR1 MNHEY, CDR2 SMNVEV (reference sequence). The CDR3 here is CASMGNPPGQGGNTIYF. The CDR3 DNA reads as TGTGCCAGCATGGGGAACCCTCCGGGACAGGGTGGAAACACCATATATTTT.

The sample holds many counts of this clonotype. The rearrangement links TRBV12-3 or TRBV12-4 to TRBJ2-2, with 12 bases fitting TRBD2. V lost 6 bases, J lost 5 bases, and 4 bases stayed unmatched. This CDR3 is built from 15 residues. In nucleotides, the CDR3 is TGTGCCAGCAGCCCCGGACTAGCGGGAACCGGGGAGCTGTTTTTT. Encoded protein: CASSPGLAGTGELFF.

The table lists this clonotype with a few counts. V and J are TRBV27 and TRBJ1-5, with D tentatively TRBD1 (5 bases). Trimming removed 5 bases at V and 7 bases at J, with 27 bases between. Germline lookup yields CDR1 MNHEY and CDR2 SMNVEV (reference sequence). This CDR3 has 18 amino acids. CDR3 protein: CASSRIWGVGVLRQPQHF. DNA for the CDR3: TGTGCCAGCAGTCGAATATGGGGGGTGGGGGTTTTACGGCAGCCCCAGCATTTT.

In its sample, this clonotype was seen many times. The chain combines TRBV6-1 with TRBJ2-5, with D possibly being TRBD1 or TRBD2 (5 bases each). The length of the CDR3 is 13 residues. The germline V gene has CDR1 MNHNS and CDR2 SASEGT. Trimming removed 8 bases at V and 4 bases at J, with 14 bases between. The CDR3 DNA sequence: TGTGCCAGCCAGGCAGGGAGAATAGAGACCCAGTACTTC. As protein: CASQAGRIETQYF.

This clonotype was counted many times. V usage is TRBV3-1 and J usage is TRBJ2-5; tentative D call: TRBD1 (6 bases). CDR3 length equals 13 residues. V was clipped by 4 bases and J by 4 bases, with 10 bases between them. From germline, CDR1 is LGHDT and CDR2 YNNKEL (reference sequence). The CDR3 sequence is CASSPSGVETQYF. CDR3 bases: TGTGCCAGCAGCCCATCAGGGGTAGAGACCCAGTACTTC.

This clonotype was detected ten times or more. The CDR3 DNA is TGTGCCAGCAGCCACAAGGAGGGACCTTGGGAGCAGTTCTTC. It specifies CASSHKEGPWEQFF. The chain recombines TRBV14 with TRBJ2-1; D is perhaps TRBD2 (6 bases). In germline, CDR1 is SGHDN, CDR2 FVKESK. Trimming removed 3 bases from V and 10 bases from J, with 16 bases in between. The length of the CDR3 is 14 residues.

This clonotype was picked up one time. V and J are TRBV28 and TRBJ2-2; possibly TRBD1 or TRBD2 for D (7 bases each). Trimming left V 6 bases short and J 5 bases short, with 13 bases between. The CDR3 runs to 14 residues. Germline loops: CDR1 MDHEN, CDR2 SYDVKM. DNA of the CDR3: TGTGCCAGCAGGCTGCAGGGGGGGACCGGGGAGCTGTTTTTT. Its protein product is CASRLQGGTGELFF.

V is TRBV4-1 and J is TRBJ1-1; D remains unclear. The CDR3 runs 14 residues. Germline V CDR1 and CDR2: MGHRA, YSYEKL. The V end was cut by 1 base, the J end by 1 base, with 7 bases between. CDR3 protein: CASSQGVSNTEAFF. CDR3 in DNA: TGCGCCAGCAGCCAAGGGGTTTCGAACACTGAAGCTTTCTTT.

The chain links TRBV27 to TRBJ2-2; 7 nucleotides align to TRBD1. Germline assignment: CDR1 MNHEY and CDR2 SMNVEV (reference sequence). This CDR3 contains 16 residues. Trimming at V came to 2 bases and at J to 2 bases, leaving 5 bases not matched to a gene. The CDR3: CASSLGDRLNTGELFF. The CDR3 DNA reads as TGTGCCAGCAGTTTAGGGGACAGACTTAACACCGGGGAGCTGTTTTTT.

At least ten counts were recorded for this clonotype. The rearrangement links TRBV28 to TRBJ2-5, with 16 positions matching TRBD2. The CDR3 totals 17 residues. Germline V gives CDR1 MDHEN, CDR2 SYDVKM. Trimming took 5 bases from V and 1 from J; bases not matched to a gene: 4. CDR3 in DNA: TGTGCCAGCAGTGGGACTAGCGGGAGGGCGCGCCAAGAGACCCAGTACTTC. Its translation: CASSGTSGRARQETQYF.

This clonotype was detected many times. The chain carries TRBV20-1 and TRBJ2-5, with D unresolved. The CDR3 covers 11 residues. Per the germline V gene, CDR1 is DFQATT and CDR2 is SNEGSKA (reference sequence). Trimming pared 5 bases from V and 0 bases from J, leaving 4 bases between. CDR3 sequence (DNA): TGCAGTGCTTACCACCAAGAGACCCAGTACTTC. This encodes CSAYHQETQYF.

This clonotype was counted at least ten times. J is TRBJ2-5 and V is TRBV14; no definite D call. Germline V lookup: CDR1 SGHDN, CDR2 FVKESK. Deletions cut 0 bases from V and 1 base from J, with 12 bases between. This CDR3 is built from 16 residues. Here the CDR3 reads CASSQDLGRIQETQYF. The CDR3 bases are TGTGCCAGCAGCCAAGACTTGGGCCGGATCCAAGAGACCCAGTACTTC.

This clonotype was counted at least ten times. The V call is TRBV29-1, the J call TRBJ2-1; 14 bases match TRBD2. CDR1 is SQVTM, CDR2 ANQGSEA, per germline. CDR3 length: 16 amino acids. V lost 4 bases, J lost 6 bases, and 8 bases stayed unmatched. The CDR3 region is CSVGQPGLAGGNEQFF. The CDR3 DNA reads TGCAGCGTTGGACAGCCCGGACTAGCGGGAGGCAATGAGCAGTTCTTC.

This clonotype was seen many times. The J gene is TRBJ1-1, the V gene TRBV5-8; 11 bases are a match to TRBD1. V shed 4 bases, J shed 6 bases, and the junction held 5 bases outside the gene matches. Germline CDR1 is SGHTS and CDR2 is YDEGEE. The CDR3 is 14 residues long. In DNA form, the CDR3 reads TGTGCCAGCAGCGGAAGGACAGGGGGCTCTGAAGCTTTCTTT. Translated, it gives CASSGRTGGSEAFF.

This clonotype was detected many times. The CDR3 DNA follows: TGCGCCAGCAGCCAGAAACAGGTGGGGGCGATGGCTTTCTTT. It yields the protein CASSQKQVGAMAFF. This chain joins TRBV5-1 and TRBJ1-1; D may be TRBD1 (6 bases). V gave up 4 bases and J gave up 11 bases, with 21 bases separating them. This CDR3 has 14 amino acids. From germline, CDR1 is SGHRS and CDR2 YFSETQ.

This clonotype occurred a few times. The chain is built from TRBV6-1 and TRBJ2-1; TRBD1 matches at 9 bases. With 0 bases clipped from V and 3 bases from J, the junction kept 6 bases outside the gene matches. The V gene's germline CDR1 is MNHNS and CDR2 SASEGT. The CDR3 sequence is 17 residues long. The CDR3 DNA follows: TGTGCCAGCAGTGAAGCAGGGGGACAGGGCCTCTACAATGAGCAGTTCTTC. Protein product: CASSEAGGQGLYNEQFF.